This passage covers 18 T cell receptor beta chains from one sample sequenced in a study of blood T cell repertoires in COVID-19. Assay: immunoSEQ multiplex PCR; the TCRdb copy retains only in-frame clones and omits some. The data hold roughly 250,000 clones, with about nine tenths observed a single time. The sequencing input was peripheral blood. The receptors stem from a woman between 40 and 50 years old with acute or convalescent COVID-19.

CDR3 loop: CASSLQGTNYGYTF. The CDR3 DNA reads as TGCGCCAGCAGCTTACAGGGTACTAACTATGGCTACACCTTC. The chain couples TRBV5-1 to TRBJ1-2, with D perhaps matching TRBD1 (6 bases). The CDR3 sequence is 14 residues long. Germline values: CDR1 SGHRS, CDR2 YFSETQ. V shed 2 bases and J shed 0 bases, with 8 bases lying between them.

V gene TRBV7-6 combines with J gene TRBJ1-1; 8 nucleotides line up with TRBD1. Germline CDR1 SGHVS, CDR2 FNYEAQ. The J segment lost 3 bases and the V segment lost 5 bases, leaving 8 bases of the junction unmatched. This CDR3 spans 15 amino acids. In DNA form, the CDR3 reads TGTGCCAGCAGCATAAGGACAGGGCATGACACTGAAGCTTTCTTT. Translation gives CASSIRTGHDTEAFF.

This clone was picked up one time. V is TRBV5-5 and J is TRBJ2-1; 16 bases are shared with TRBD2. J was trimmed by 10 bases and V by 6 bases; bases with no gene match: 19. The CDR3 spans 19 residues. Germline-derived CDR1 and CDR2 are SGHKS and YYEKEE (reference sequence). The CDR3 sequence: CASTPGLAGGHSSLGEQFF. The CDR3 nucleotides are TGTGCCAGCACCCCGGGACTAGCGGGGGGGCATAGCTCTCTTGGAGAGCAGTTCTTC.

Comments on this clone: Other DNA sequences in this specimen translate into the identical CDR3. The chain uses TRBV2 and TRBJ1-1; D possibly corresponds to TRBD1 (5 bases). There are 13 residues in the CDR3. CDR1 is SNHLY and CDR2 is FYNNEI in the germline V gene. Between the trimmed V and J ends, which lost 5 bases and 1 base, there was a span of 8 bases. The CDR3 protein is CASSRQGNTEAFF. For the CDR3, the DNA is TGTGCCAGCAGTAGGCAGGGGAACACTGAAGCTTTCTTT.

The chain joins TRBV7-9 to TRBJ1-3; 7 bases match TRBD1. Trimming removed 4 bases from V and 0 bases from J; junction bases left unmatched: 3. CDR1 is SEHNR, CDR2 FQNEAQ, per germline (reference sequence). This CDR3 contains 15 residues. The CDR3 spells CASSWGQTSGNTIYF. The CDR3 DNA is TGTGCCAGCAGCTGGGGACAGACCTCTGGAAACACCATATATTTT.

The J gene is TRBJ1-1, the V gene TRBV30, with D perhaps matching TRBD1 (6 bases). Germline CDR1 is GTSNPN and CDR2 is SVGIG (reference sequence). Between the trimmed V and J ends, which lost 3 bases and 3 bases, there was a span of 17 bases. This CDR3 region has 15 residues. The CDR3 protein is CAWRVWGRGYTEAFF. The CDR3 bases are TGTGCCTGGAGGGTATGGGGCAGGGGCTACACTGAAGCTTTCTTT.

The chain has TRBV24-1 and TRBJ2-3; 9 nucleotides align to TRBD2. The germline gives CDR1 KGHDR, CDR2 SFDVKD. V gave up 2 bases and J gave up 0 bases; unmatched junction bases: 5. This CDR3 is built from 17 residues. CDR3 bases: TGTGCCACCAGTGATTCCAGCGGGGGGCAGAGCACAGATACGCAGTATTTT. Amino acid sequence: CATSDSSGGQSTDTQYF.

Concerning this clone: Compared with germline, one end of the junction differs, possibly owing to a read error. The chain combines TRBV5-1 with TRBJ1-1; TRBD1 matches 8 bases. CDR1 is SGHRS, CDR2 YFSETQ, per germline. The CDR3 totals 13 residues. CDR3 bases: TGCGTCAGCAGCTGGACAGGGACCACTGAAGCTTTCTTT. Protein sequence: CVSSWTGTTEAFF. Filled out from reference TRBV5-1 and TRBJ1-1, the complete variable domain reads KAGVTQTPRYLIKTRGQQVTLSCSPISGHRSVSWYQQTPGQGLQFLFEYFSETQRNKGNFPGRFSGRQFSNSRSEMNVSTLELGDSALYLCVSSWTGTTEAFFGQGTRLTVV.

CDR3 in amino acids: CASSSGGAALNTEAFF. The DNA for the CDR3 is TGTGCCAGCAGCTCCGGGGGGGCTGCTTTAAACACTGAAGCTTTCTTT. The chain has TRBV27 and TRBJ1-1; the D gene is possibly TRBD1 (6 bases). This CDR3 region has 16 residues. Trimming pared 6 bases from V and 2 bases from J, leaving 19 bases between. CDR1 is MNHEY and CDR2 is SMNVEV in the germline V gene (reference sequence).

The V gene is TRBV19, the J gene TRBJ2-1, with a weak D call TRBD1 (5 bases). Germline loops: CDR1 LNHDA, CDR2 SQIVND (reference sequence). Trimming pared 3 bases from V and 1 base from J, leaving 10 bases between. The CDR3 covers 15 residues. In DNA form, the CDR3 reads TGTGCCAGTAGTATGGGGCTTGAGTCCTACAATGAGCAGTTCTTC. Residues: CASSMGLESYNEQFF.

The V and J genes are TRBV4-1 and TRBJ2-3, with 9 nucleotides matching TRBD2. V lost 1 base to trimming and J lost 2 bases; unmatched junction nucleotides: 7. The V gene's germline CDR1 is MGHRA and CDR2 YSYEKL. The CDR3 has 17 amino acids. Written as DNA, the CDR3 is TGCGCCAGCAGCCAAGTCGGGCGGGGGGGAAACACAGATACGCAGTATTTT. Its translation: CASSQVGRGGNTDTQYF.

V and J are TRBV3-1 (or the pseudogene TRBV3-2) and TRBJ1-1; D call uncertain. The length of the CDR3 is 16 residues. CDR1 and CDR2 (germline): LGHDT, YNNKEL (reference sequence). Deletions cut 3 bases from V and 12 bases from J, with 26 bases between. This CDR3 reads CASSHPERWTTWETFF. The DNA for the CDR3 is TGTGCCAGCAGCCATCCGGAAAGGTGGACGACCTGGGAGACTTTCTTT.

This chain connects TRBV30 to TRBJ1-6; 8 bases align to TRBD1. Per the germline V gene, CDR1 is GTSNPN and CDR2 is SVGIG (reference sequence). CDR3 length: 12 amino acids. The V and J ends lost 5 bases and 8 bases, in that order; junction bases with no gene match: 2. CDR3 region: CAWDRGYSPLHF. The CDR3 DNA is TGTGCCTGGGACAGGGGTTATTCACCCCTCCACTTT. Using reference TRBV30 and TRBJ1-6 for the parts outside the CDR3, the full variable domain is SQTIHQWPATLVQPVGSPLSLECTVEGTSNPNLYWYRQAAGRGLQLLFYSVGIGQISSEVPQNLSASRPQDRQFILSSKKLLLSDSGFYLCAWDRGYSPLHFGNGTRLTVT.

The CDR3 DNA is TGTGCCAGTAGTATTGCAGGAGGTCAGCCCCAGCATTTT. Translating it yields CASSIAGGQPQHF. The gene calls are TRBV19 and TRBJ1-5; D is uncertain. V dropped 3 bases and J dropped 6 bases, with 9 bases sitting between them. CDR1 LNHDA and CDR2 SQIVND come from the germline V gene (reference sequence). This CDR3 spans 13 amino acids.

This chain's CDR3 is CATSASGGAGTQYF. CDR3 coding DNA: TGTGCCACCAGTGCTAGCGGGGGGGCCGGTACGCAGTATTTT. The chain employs TRBV24-1 and TRBJ2-3; 12 bases agree with TRBD2. The J segment lost 8 bases and the V segment lost 5 bases, leaving 4 bases of the junction unmatched. This CDR3 region has 14 residues. CDR1 and CDR2 from the germline V gene are KGHDR and SFDVKD.

This chain's CDR3 is CAISEWPGENYGYTF. The CDR3 DNA sequence: TGTGCCATCAGTGAGTGGCCAGGGGAAAACTATGGCTACACCTTC. V gene TRBV10-3 combines with J gene TRBJ1-2; tentatively, D is TRBD1 (6 bases). Trimming took 1 base from V and 2 from J, leaving 11 bases between them. The CDR3 loop spans 15 amino acids. CDR1 and CDR2 from the germline V gene are ENHRY and SYGVKD.

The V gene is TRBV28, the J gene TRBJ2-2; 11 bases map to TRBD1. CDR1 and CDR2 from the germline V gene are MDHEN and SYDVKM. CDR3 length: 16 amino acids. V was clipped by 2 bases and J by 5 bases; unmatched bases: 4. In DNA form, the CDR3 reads TGTGCCAGCAGTTTAGATGGGACAGGGGGAACCGGGGAGCTGTTTTTT. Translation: CASSLDGTGGTGELFF.

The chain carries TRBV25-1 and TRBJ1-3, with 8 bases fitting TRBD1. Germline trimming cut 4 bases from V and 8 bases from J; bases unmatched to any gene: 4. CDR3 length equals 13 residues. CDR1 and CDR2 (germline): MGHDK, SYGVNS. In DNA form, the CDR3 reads TGTGCCAGCAGTGTTACAGGGGGAGACACCATATATTTT. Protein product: CASSVTGGDTIYF.